Each of the 10 T cell receptor beta chains below was sequenced from the same sample in a study of T-cell reconstitution after alpha-beta-depleted transplantation in children. Findings and caveats of the study: Reportedly, roughly two months post-transplant, alpha-beta T cells arose from several hundred expanded graft clones.

Antigens for these TCRs are unknown. Preparation of the TCRbeta library used unique molecular identifiers. A single record per CDR3 protein comes from TCRdb applying MiXCR to the PCR reads. The table lists roughly 30,000 distinct CDR3 sequences, approximately 6.5% of them singletons. The starting material was peripheral blood, obtained 60 days after TCRalphabeta/CD19-depleted stem cell transplant. Every receptor here comes from a child in the first two years of life who had a stem cell transplant for acute myeloid leukemia, so the T cells may come from the graft donor.

This clonotype has ten or more counts. The rearrangement uses TRBV11-2 and TRBJ2-7; possibly TRBD1 for D (5 bases). The V gene's germline CDR1 is SGHAT and CDR2 FQNNGV. V lost 1 base and J lost 3, with 13 bases in between. This CDR3 contains 15 residues. The CDR3: CASSLGQGTVYEQYF. In DNA form, the CDR3 reads TGTGCCAGCAGCTTAGGGCAGGGCACGGTCTACGAGCAGTACTTC.

This clonotype was recorded many times. V is TRBV27 and J is TRBJ1-5; 8 bases are a match to TRBD1. CDR3 size: 13 residues. J was trimmed by 7 bases and V by 8 bases; bases with no gene match: 7. Germline loops: CDR1 MNHEY, CDR2 SMNVEV (reference sequence). Written as DNA, the CDR3 is TGTGCCAGCGGGATCAGGGGGCACCAGCCCCAGCATTTT. Its translation: CASGIRGHQPQHF.

At least ten counts were recorded for this clonotype. This chain links TRBV3-1 with TRBJ1-2; 11 bases map to TRBD1. The V gene end was trimmed by 4 bases and the J gene end by 4 bases; junction bases not matched to a gene: 5. The V gene's germline CDR1 is LGHDT and CDR2 YNNKEL (reference sequence). There are 15 residues in the CDR3. The CDR3 bases are TGTGCCAGCAGCCCCCGGACAGGGGGCGTCTATGGCTACACCTTC. It is translated as CASSPRTGGVYGYTF.

This clonotype was recorded at least ten times. The gene calls are TRBV7-9 and TRBJ1-1; a weak D match, TRBD1 (5 bases). CDR3 length: 17 residues. V was clipped by 0 bases and J by 5 bases, with 19 bases between them. From germline, CDR1 is SEHNR and CDR2 FQNEAQ (reference sequence). The CDR3 nucleotides are TGTGCCAGCAGCTTAGCGCCTTTGGGGGGAGAGAATACTGAAGCTTTCTTT. It yields the protein CASSLAPLGGENTEAFF.

The rearrangement uses TRBV10-2 and TRBJ1-3; D not resolved. Trimming left V 3 bases short and J 1 base short, with 10 bases between. The germline CDR1 and CDR2 sequences are WSHSY and SAAADI. The CDR3 has 15 residues. This CDR3 is CASSDAGKSGNTIYF. The CDR3 bases are TGCGCCAGCAGTGATGCCGGTAAATCTGGAAACACCATATATTTT.

This clonotype showed up many times. The chain couples TRBV7-9 to TRBJ2-5; the D gene could be TRBD1 or TRBD2 (5 bases each). Looked up from germline, CDR1 is SEHNR and CDR2 is FQNEAQ (reference sequence). V lost 5 bases to trimming and J lost 8 bases, with 18 bases between them. The CDR3 has 14 residues. This chain's CDR3 is CASSPPLGEGTQYF. The CDR3 region has the DNA TGTGCCAGCAGCCCCCCGTTGGGGGAAGGAACCCAGTACTTC. The entire variable domain, with the rest obtained from reference TRBV7-9 and TRBJ2-5, is as follows: DTGVSQNPRHKITKRGQNVTFRCDPISEHNRLYWYRQTLGQGPEFLTYFQNEAQLEKSRLLSDRFSAERPKGSFSTLEIQRTEQGDSAMYLCASSPPLGEGTQYFGPGTRLLVL.

This clonotype was observed at least ten times. The chain joins TRBV6-5 to TRBJ2-2; D perhaps matches TRBD1 (7 bases). Germline V gene lookup returns CDR1 MNHEY and CDR2 SVGAGI. The CDR3 is made up of 15 amino acids. V was cut by 2 bases and J by 5 bases, with 12 bases left in between. Here the CDR3 reads CASSYTTGRTGELFF. CDR3 coding DNA: TGTGCCAGCAGTTACACGACAGGGAGGACCGGGGAGCTGTTTTTT.

This clonotype was seen many times. V usage is TRBV11-2 and J usage is TRBJ2-1; a possible D gene is TRBD2 (6 bases). Deletions cut 1 base from V and 14 bases from J, with 12 bases between. CDR3 length: 12 amino acids. Per the germline V gene, CDR1 is SGHAT and CDR2 is FQNNGV. The CDR3 nucleotides read TGTGCCAGCAGCTTAGGTCCGGGGGTAGAGTTCTTC. Its protein product is CASSLGPGVEFF.

In this sample, this clonotype turned up many times. The V gene is TRBV29-1, the J gene TRBJ2-6; 7 bases match TRBD1. This CDR3 has 18 residues. V was pared by 7 bases and J by 0 bases, with 15 bases of the junction left unmatched. Germline-derived CDR1 and CDR2 are SQVTM and ANQGSEA. The CDR3 region has the DNA TGCAGCGCGATTCTGATCCGGGACAGCTTCTCTGGGGCCAACGTCCTGACTTTC. Its translation: CSAILIRDSFSGANVLTF.

Judged by abundance, this clonotype is medium-sized. J is TRBJ2-1 and V is TRBV28; the match to TRBD2 covers 7 bases. This CDR3 has 17 amino acids. V gave up 5 bases and J gave up 5 bases; unmatched junction bases: 15. Germline assignment: CDR1 MDHEN and CDR2 SYDVKM. The CDR3 loop is CASSPAPGLRPHNEQFF. The DNA of the CDR3 is TGTGCCAGCAGTCCAGCACCGGGACTACGACCTCACAATGAGCAGTTCTTC.